The 3 T cell receptor beta chains below come from one sample, sequenced in a study of PD-1 blockade in classical Hodgkin lymphoma. Produced via immunoSEQ multiplex PCR; TCRdb's table is partial and in-frame only. The sample shows about 46,000 clones, approximately 91% of them seen only once. Time point of the sample: newly diagnosed, previously untreated cHL patient sample. Sequenced material: peripheral blood mononuclear cells (PBMCs). The receptors were gathered from a human donor with classical Hodgkin lymphoma.

In this sample, this clone turned up once. The chain joins TRBV28 to TRBJ2-5; perhaps TRBD1 as D (6 bases). V was shortened by 6 bases and J by 5 bases, with 10 bases between the two germline ends. The CDR3 has 12 amino acids. CDR1 and CDR2 (germline): MDHEN, SYDVKM. CDR3 sequence (DNA): TGTGCCAGCAGACCCGGACAGGAGACCCAGTACTTC. As protein: CASRPGQETQYF.

The chain uses TRBV29-1 and TRBJ2-7, with TRBD2 matching 8 bases. The CDR3 spans 13 residues. Germline loops: CDR1 SQVTM, CDR2 ANQGSEA. The V gene end was trimmed by 8 bases and the J gene end by 4 bases; junction bases not matched to a gene: 10. CDR3 loop: CSISPGGAYEQYF. The CDR3 DNA reads TGCAGCATCTCACCGGGGGGGGCATACGAGCAGTACTTC.

The chain joins TRBV5-6 to TRBJ2-1; D not certain. Germline V gives CDR1 SGHDT, CDR2 YYEEEE. The CDR3 length is 13 residues. The V and J ends lost 1 base and 6 bases respectively, with 8 bases between them. The CDR3 bases are TGTGCCAGCAGCTTGATGTCTACCAATGAGCAGTTCTTC. It encodes CASSLMSTNEQFF.